The entry below gives a single T cell receptor beta chain sequence along with its context. TCRdb's copy holds only in-frame clones and misses some; the assay was immunoSEQ multiplex PCR. Found here are about 89,000 clones, roughly 84% of them singletons; the top ten hold around 2.1%. Per the germline V gene, CDR1 is SNHLY and CDR2 is FYNNEI. The CDR3 contains 17 residues. Trimming pared 5 bases from V and 0 bases from J, leaving 16 bases between. This sample was included in a study of control samples from healthy donors and cancer patients. The source material was blood. The TCR comes from a woman between 40 and 55 years old in good health. The rearrangement uses TRBV2 and TRBJ1-4; maybe TRBD1 (5 bases). The CDR3 reads CASSPTGTETTNEKLFF. The CDR3 DNA is TGTGCCAGCAGTCCAACCGGGACCGAAACAACTAATGAAAAACTGTTTTTT.